This T cell receptor beta chain comes out of a study of blood T cell repertoires in COVID-19. Trimming removed 7 bases from V and 5 bases from J, with 6 bases in between. The CDR3 extends over 11 amino acids. The germline gives CDR1 LNHDA, CDR2 SQIVND (reference sequence). Sequencing was performed with immunoSEQ multiplex PCR; in TCRdb, only in-frame clones are kept and a portion is missing. The sample records 200,000 to 300,000 clones, around 90% being singletons. Material for sequencing was peripheral blood. The chain links TRBV19 to TRBJ2-4; no clear D gene. The clonotype comes from a man younger than 40 with COVID-19, enrolled during active disease. The CDR3 coding sequence is TGTGCCAGTAAACTCCAAAACATTCAGTACTTC. Its protein product is CASKLQNIQYF.